This entry lists 5 T cell receptor beta chains sequenced from one sample in a study of CD8+ T cells in alopecia areata (dated by TCRdb to the late 2010s). Library method: the immunoSEQ multiplex PCR assay. RNA was extracted from all samples and reverse transcribed into cDNA as template for TCR sequencing. In TCRdb, the immuneACCESS table is reduced to in-frame sequences with V and J assigned. These tables do not hold every clone; where another copy was compared, an unresolved V gene accounts for under half, and the others remain unexplained. For this sample the table gives some 51,000 clones, of which 96% were detected only once. Jointly, the top ten make up 20% to 30% of the sample. The sample's time point label, decoded: baseline before oral tofacitinib. The sequences come from CD8+ T cells sorted from blood, collected at week 0. These receptors came from a human donor with alopecia areata.

J is TRBJ2-7 and V is TRBV7-6; D is possibly TRBD1 or TRBD2 (5 bases each). CDR1 SGHVS and CDR2 FNYEAQ come from the germline V gene. This CDR3 has 14 amino acids. V gave up 3 bases and J gave up 5 bases, with 14 bases separating them. The CDR3 DNA reads TGTGCCAGCAGCTTCCGCCTCGGGACCCACGAGCAGTACTTC. Amino acids: CASSFRLGTHEQYF.

This clone was recorded only once. The chain carries TRBV9 and TRBJ2-3; unclear D gene. CDR3 length equals 14 residues. V gave up 0 bases and J gave up 2 bases, with 7 bases separating them. CDR1 and CDR2 (germline): SGDLS, YYNGEE. CDR3 in DNA: TGTGCCAGCAGCGTAGAGGGATTCACAGATACGCAGTATTTT. This translates into CASSVEGFTDTQYF.

In this sample, this clone turned up once. This chain joins TRBV27 and TRBJ2-7, with 10 bases matching TRBD1. The germline V gene encodes CDR1 MNHEY and CDR2 SMNVEV (reference sequence). V shed 2 bases and J 7 bases; nucleotides not matched to a gene: 14. The CDR3 contains 17 residues. DNA for the CDR3: TGTGCCAGCAGTTTACCCTTTTCCGGGACAGGGGTAGTAGAGCAGTACTTC. Its translation is CASSLPFSGTGVVEQYF.

The V and J genes are TRBV7-6 and TRBJ2-1; D is perhaps TRBD1 (5 bases). Looked up from germline, CDR1 is SGHVS and CDR2 is FNYEAQ. The CDR3 has 15 residues. Trimming removed 5 bases from V and 7 bases from J, with 18 bases in between. The CDR3 region has the DNA TGTGCCAGCAGCCACAGGTCCTTAGGTCAGAATGAGCAGTTCTTC. This sequence encodes CASSHRSLGQNEQFF.

This clone was seen only once. V and J are TRBV7-9 and TRBJ2-1; D is possibly TRBD2 (6 bases). This CDR3 has 14 residues. The germline CDR1 and CDR2 sequences are SEHNR and FQNEAQ (reference sequence). V was pared by 5 bases and J by 8 bases, with 16 bases between. Here the CDR3 reads CASSPTGGGYEQFF. The CDR3 nucleotides are TGTGCCAGCAGCCCGACCGGGGGAGGCTATGAGCAGTTCTTC.